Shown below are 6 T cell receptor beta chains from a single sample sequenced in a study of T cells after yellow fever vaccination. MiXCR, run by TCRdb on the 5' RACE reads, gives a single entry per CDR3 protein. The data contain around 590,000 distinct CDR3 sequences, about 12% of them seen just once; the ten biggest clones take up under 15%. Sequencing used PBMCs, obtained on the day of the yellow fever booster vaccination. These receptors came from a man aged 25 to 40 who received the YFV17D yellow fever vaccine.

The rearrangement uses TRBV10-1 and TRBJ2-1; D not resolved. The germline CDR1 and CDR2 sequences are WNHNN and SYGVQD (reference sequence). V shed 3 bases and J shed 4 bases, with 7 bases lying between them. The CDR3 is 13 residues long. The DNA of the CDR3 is TGCGCCAGCAGTGATCGGTGGTACAATGAGCAGTTCTTC. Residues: CASSDRWYNEQFF.

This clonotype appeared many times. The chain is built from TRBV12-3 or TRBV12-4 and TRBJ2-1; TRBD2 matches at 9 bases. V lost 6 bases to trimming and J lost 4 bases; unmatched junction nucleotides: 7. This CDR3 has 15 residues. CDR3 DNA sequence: TGTGCCAGCAGGCCGACTAGCGGACATTACAATGAGCAGTTCTTC. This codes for CASRPTSGHYNEQFF.

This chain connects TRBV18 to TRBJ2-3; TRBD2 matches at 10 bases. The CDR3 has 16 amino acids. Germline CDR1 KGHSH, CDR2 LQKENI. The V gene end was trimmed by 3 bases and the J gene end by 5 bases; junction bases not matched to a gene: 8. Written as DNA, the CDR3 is TGTGCCAGCTCACCGAAGCGGGAGGGAGTTGGAGATACGCAGTATTTT. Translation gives CASSPKREGVGDTQYF. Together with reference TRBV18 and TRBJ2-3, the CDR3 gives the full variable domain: NAGVMQNPRHLVRRRGQEARLRCSPMKGHSHVYWYRQLPEEGLKFMVYLQKENIIDESGMPKERFSAEFPKEGPSILRIQQVVRGDSAAYFCASSPKREGVGDTQYFGPGTRLTVL.

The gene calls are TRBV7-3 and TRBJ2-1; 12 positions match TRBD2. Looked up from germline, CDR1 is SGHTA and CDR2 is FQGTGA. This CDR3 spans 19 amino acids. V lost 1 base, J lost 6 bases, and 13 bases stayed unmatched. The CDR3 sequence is CASSLRGLAGGDIRNEQFF. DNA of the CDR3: TGTGCCAGCAGCTTAAGGGGGCTAGCGGGAGGGGACATTCGCAATGAGCAGTTCTTC.

The CDR3 loop is CASSVKYGGELFF. The CDR3, as DNA: TGTGCCAGCAGCGTAAAGTATGGGGGGGAGCTGTTTTTT. This chain connects TRBV9 to TRBJ2-2; D gene ambiguous. This CDR3 is built from 13 residues. Per the germline V gene, CDR1 is SGDLS and CDR2 is YYNGEE. V dropped 1 base and J dropped 8 bases, with 9 bases sitting between them.

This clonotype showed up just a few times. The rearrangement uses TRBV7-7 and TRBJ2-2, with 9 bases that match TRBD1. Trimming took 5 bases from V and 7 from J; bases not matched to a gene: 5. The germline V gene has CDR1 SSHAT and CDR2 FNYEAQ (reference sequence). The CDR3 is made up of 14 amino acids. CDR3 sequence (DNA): TGTGCCAGCAGCATGGGACAGGGCGTCGGGGAGCTGTTTTTT. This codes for CASSMGQGVGELFF.